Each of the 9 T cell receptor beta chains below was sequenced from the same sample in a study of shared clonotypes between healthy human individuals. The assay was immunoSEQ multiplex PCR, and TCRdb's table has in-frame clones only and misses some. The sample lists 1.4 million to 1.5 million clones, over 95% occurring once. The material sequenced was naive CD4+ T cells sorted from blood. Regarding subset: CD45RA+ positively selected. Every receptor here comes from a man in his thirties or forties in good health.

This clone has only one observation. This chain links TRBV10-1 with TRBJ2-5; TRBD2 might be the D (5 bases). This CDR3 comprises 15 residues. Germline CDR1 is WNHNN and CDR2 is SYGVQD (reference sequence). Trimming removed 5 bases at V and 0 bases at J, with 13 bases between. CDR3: CASSFQAEYQETQYF. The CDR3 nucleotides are TGCGCCAGCAGTTTCCAAGCGGAGTACCAAGAGACCCAGTACTTC.

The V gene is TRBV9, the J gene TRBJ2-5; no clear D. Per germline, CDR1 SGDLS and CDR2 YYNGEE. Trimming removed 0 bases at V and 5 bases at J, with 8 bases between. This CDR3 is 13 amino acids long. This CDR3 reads CASSVGIFETQYF. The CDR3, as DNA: TGTGCCAGCAGCGTAGGTATTTTTGAGACCCAGTACTTC.

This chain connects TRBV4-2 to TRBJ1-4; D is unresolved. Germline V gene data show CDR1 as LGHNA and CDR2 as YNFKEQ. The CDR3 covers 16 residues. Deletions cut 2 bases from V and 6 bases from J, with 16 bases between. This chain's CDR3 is CASSQPRRVGDEKLFF. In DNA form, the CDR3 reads TGTGCCAGCAGCCAACCGAGGAGAGTCGGGGATGAAAAACTGTTTTTT.

The DNA for the CDR3 is TGTGCCAGCAGCTTAGGGGCCGGGGCGGCCTACGAGCAGTACTTC. It specifies CASSLGAGAAYEQYF. This chain connects TRBV11-2 to TRBJ2-7; D possibly matches TRBD1 or TRBD2 (5 bases each). Germline V gene sequence: CDR1 SGHAT, CDR2 FQNNGV. V lost 1 base to trimming and J lost 2 bases, with 12 bases between them. The CDR3 has 15 residues.

CDR3 region: CASSKVPRGGDRNTEAFF. The CDR3 nucleotides read TGTGCCAGCAGCAAAGTACCCCGTGGAGGGGATAGGAACACTGAAGCTTTCTTT. The chain combines TRBV21-1 with TRBJ1-1. TRBV21-1 is shown as a pseudogene. This CDR3 has 18 residues.

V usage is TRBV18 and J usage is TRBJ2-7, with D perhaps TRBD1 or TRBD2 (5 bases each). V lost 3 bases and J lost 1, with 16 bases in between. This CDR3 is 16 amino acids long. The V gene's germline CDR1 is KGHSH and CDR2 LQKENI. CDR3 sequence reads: CASSPVGLGESYEQYF. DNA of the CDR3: TGTGCCAGCTCACCTGTCGGTTTGGGGGAATCCTACGAGCAGTACTTC.

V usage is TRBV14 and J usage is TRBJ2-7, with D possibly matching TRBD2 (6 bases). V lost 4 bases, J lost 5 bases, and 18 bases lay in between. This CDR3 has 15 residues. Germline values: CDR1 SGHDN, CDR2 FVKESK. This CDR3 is CASSPRELRFHEQYF. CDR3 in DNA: TGTGCCAGCAGCCCACGGGAGTTGAGGTTCCACGAGCAGTACTTC.

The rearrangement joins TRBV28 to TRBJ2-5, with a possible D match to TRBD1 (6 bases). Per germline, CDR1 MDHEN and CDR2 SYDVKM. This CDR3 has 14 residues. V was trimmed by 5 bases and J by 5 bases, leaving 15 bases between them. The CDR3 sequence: CASSLGVRGETQYF. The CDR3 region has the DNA TGTGCCAGCAGTCTGGGGGTAAGGGGGGAGACCCAGTACTTC.

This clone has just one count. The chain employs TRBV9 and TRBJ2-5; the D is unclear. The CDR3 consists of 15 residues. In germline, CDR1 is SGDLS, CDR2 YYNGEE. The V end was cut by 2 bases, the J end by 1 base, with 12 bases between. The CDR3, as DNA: TGTGCCAGCAGCGTCCAAGAGGTTCTCCAAGAGACCCAGTACTTC. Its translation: CASSVQEVLQETQYF.